This T cell receptor beta chain was obtained from a study of regulatory T cells in long-lasting Graves disease. Study conclusions and caveats: Persistent disease preferred TRBV28, TRBJ1-2 and TRBJ2-5; new disease, TRBV20-1 and TRBJ2-1.

The sample's time point: newly diagnosed GD, antithyroid drugs for less than 3 months. PBMC RNA was the source of the TCR library. This clonotype was observed many times. The antigen remains undetermined. Both iRepertoire HTBI primers and Arm-PCR of CDR3 regions were used to build the TCR beta libraries. TCRdb redid the calling of the multiplex PCR reads with MiXCR, one entry per CDR3 protein. Among 350,000 to 450,000 distinct CDR3 sequences listed, roughly 17% were seen once. Looked up from germline, CDR1 is SNHLY and CDR2 is FYNNEI. There are 14 residues in the CDR3. V was trimmed by 2 bases and J by 1 base, leaving 8 bases between them. These same records also appear under a second study, on T cells in Graves' hyperthyroidism and ophthalmopathy. As that report states: Hyperthyroidism of Graves' type that showed no ophthalmopathy progression within 18 months was stable. First-round RT-PCR of the TCR CDR3 relied on the HTBI primer set.

This clonotype was obtained from a man aged 35-49 years with Graves disease. The sequencing used peripheral blood mononuclear cells (PBMCs), collected at new diagnosis, from a patient treated with antithyroid drugs. The chain employs TRBV2 and TRBJ1-1; D is uncertain. This CDR3 is CASSESGGNTEAFF. The CDR3 bases are TGTGCCAGCAGTGAATCAGGCGGGAACACTGAAGCTTTCTTT.